A single sample gave rise to the 15 T cell receptor beta chains below, sequenced in a study of PD-L1 blockade in urothelial cancer. Profiled with immunoSEQ multiplex PCR; TCRdb holds only in-frame clones, not every one. The data hold about 76,000 clones, with around four fifths observed a single time. The sample here was PBMCs, taken around atezolizumab (anti-PD-L1) treatment. These receptors all come from a man aged 65 to 85 with urothelial cancer.

The J gene is TRBJ1-4, the V gene TRBV27; D perhaps matches TRBD1 (5 bases). The CDR3 runs to 16 residues. V lost 4 bases and J lost 8, with 20 bases in between. Germline CDR1 and CDR2: MNHEY and SMNVEV (reference sequence). The CDR3 protein is CASSSRRGWLDEKLFF. The CDR3 DNA is TGTGCCAGCAGTTCCCGGCGGGGGTGGCTGGACGAAAAACTGTTTTTT.

In DNA, the CDR3 is TGTGCCAGCAGCGTAGGGCAGGGAGGTGGCACCGGGGAGCTGTTTTTT. This gives the protein CASSVGQGGGTGELFF. This chain links TRBV9 with TRBJ2-2; the D gene is possibly TRBD2 (6 bases). Trimming took 0 bases from V and 4 from J, leaving 13 bases between them. CDR3 length: 16 amino acids. Looked up from germline, CDR1 is SGDLS and CDR2 is YYNGEE.

The rearrangement joins TRBV19 to TRBJ2-3; 9 nucleotides match TRBD2. This CDR3 has 14 residues. CDR1 and CDR2 from the germline V gene are LNHDA and SQIVND (reference sequence). Trimming at V came to 10 bases and at J to 4 bases, leaving 9 bases not matched to a gene. For the CDR3, the DNA is TGTGCCACCTTAGCGGGAGACGAGCCAGATACGCAGTATTTT. The encoded protein is CATLAGDEPDTQYF. Full variable domain (remainder filled in from reference TRBV19 and TRBJ2-3): DGGITQSPKYLFRKEGQNVTLSCEQNLNHDAMYWYRQDPGQGLRLIYYSQIVNDFQKGDIAEGYSVSREKKESFPLTVTSAQKNPTAFYLCATLAGDEPDTQYFGPGTRLTVL.

The rearrangement links TRBV28 to TRBJ1-3; a possible D gene is TRBD1 (6 bases). The V gene's germline CDR1 is MDHEN and CDR2 SYDVKM. Trimming shortened V by 4 bases and J by 0 bases, and 13 bases separated the two germline ends. The CDR3 has 16 residues. The CDR3 loop is CASSSGQFHSGNTIYF. The DNA of the CDR3 is TGTGCCAGCAGTTCCGGACAGTTCCACTCTGGAAACACCATATATTTT.

This rearrangement joins TRBV5-1 to TRBJ2-2; D is possibly TRBD1 (5 bases). Trimming took off 7 bases at V and 6 bases at J, with 19 bases between the two ends. The CDR3 extends over 15 amino acids. Germline CDR1 SGHRS, CDR2 YFSETQ. The chain's CDR3 is CASVPSQGSPGELFF. CDR3 DNA: TGCGCCAGCGTTCCTTCGCAGGGATCTCCCGGGGAGCTGTTTTTT.

The J gene is TRBJ2-1, the V gene TRBV5-1, with 10 bases matching TRBD2. The CDR3 has 15 residues. CDR1 is SGHRS, CDR2 YFSETQ, per germline. J was trimmed by 4 bases and V by 4 bases; bases with no gene match: 5. CDR3 in DNA: TGCGCCAGCAGCGCGGGACTAGCGATTTACAATGAGCAGTTCTTC. Protein: CASSAGLAIYNEQFF.

The J gene is TRBJ2-6, the V gene TRBV5-1; D is unresolved. CDR3 length: 14 residues. Germline loops: CDR1 SGHRS, CDR2 YFSETQ. V was shortened by 4 bases and J by 2 bases, with 7 bases between the two germline ends. CDR3 nucleotide sequence: TGCGCCAGCAGCGAGTCCCCTGGGGCCAACGTCCTGACTTTC. This sequence encodes CASSESPGANVLTF.

This clone was seen a few times. The chain links TRBV7-9 to TRBJ1-1; 10 bases agree with TRBD1. Germline V gives CDR1 SEHNR, CDR2 FQNEAQ (reference sequence). The CDR3 runs to 17 residues. The ends lost 1 base at V and 0 bases at J; junction bases unmatched: 5. This chain's CDR3 is CASSLGGTGVMNTEAFF. The DNA for the CDR3 is TGTGCCAGCAGCTTAGGAGGGACAGGGGTGATGAACACTGAAGCTTTCTTT.

This clone was observed a single time. This chain links TRBV30 with TRBJ2-7; D is perhaps TRBD2 (6 bases). Looked up from germline, CDR1 is GTSNPN and CDR2 is SVGIG (reference sequence). V lost 2 bases and J 0 bases, leaving 8 bases between the germline ends. CDR3 length: 13 residues. The CDR3 is CAWSRGTSYEQYF. The CDR3 DNA is TGTGCCTGGAGTCGCGGGACCTCCTACGAGCAGTACTTC. Combining the CDR3 with reference TRBV30 and TRBJ2-7 gives the whole variable domain SQTIHQWPATLVQPVGSPLSLECTVEGTSNPNLYWYRQAAGRGLQLLFYSVGIGQISSEVPQNLSASRPQDRQFILSSKKLLLSDSGFYLCAWSRGTSYEQYFGPGTRLTVT.

This chain joins TRBV5-6 and TRBJ1-5, with TRBD1 matching 8 bases. V gave up 0 bases and J gave up 6 bases; unmatched junction bases: 8. The CDR3 runs 16 residues. Per the germline V gene, CDR1 is SGHDT and CDR2 is YYEEEE. CDR3: CASSLGQGNGFQPQHF. The CDR3 bases are TGTGCCAGCAGCTTGGGACAGGGGAACGGGTTTCAGCCCCAGCATTTT.

This chain uses TRBV5-4 with TRBJ2-2; 8 nucleotides agree with TRBD2. From germline, CDR1 is SGHNT and CDR2 YYREEE (reference sequence). The CDR3 totals 16 residues. V shed 2 bases and J 0 bases; nucleotides not matched to a gene: 3. CDR3 DNA: TGTGCCAGCAGCTTTTTACTAGCGGCGAACACCGGGGAGCTGTTTTTT. It codes for CASSFLLAANTGELFF.

The V call is TRBV2, the J call TRBJ2-7; D perhaps matches TRBD2 (6 bases). The CDR3 runs 14 residues. Germline CDR1 reads SNHLY; CDR2 reads FYNNEI. Trimming stripped 7 bases from V and 3 bases from J, with 16 bases between. The CDR3 DNA reads TGTGCCAGCACCCCAAGAGGAGGGATCTACGAGCAGTACTTC. It translates to CASTPRGGIYEQYF.

The chain links TRBV7-3 to TRBJ2-1; perhaps TRBD2 as D (6 bases). The V end was cut by 2 bases, the J end by 4 bases, with 9 bases between. The CDR3 totals 14 residues. Germline V CDR1 and CDR2: SGHTA, FQGTGA. CDR3 amino acids: CASSLAGSYNEQFF. In DNA, the CDR3 is TGTGCCAGCAGCTTAGCGGGATCTTACAATGAGCAGTTCTTC.

The chain recombines TRBV6-1 with TRBJ1-5, with D possibly TRBD1 on 6 matching bases. The germline V and J ends were trimmed by 0 bases and 5 bases, with 11 bases remaining between them. The CDR3 sequence is 15 residues long. The germline V gene has CDR1 MNHNS and CDR2 SASEGT. Written as DNA, the CDR3 is TGTGCCAGCAGTGAAGCCAGGGGACGGTATCAGCCCCAGCATTTT. It yields the protein CASSEARGRYQPQHF.

The genes are TRBV19 and TRBJ1-1, with 8 bases identical to TRBD1. V lost 5 bases to trimming and J lost 5 bases; unmatched junction nucleotides: 10. This CDR3 comprises 15 residues. Germline CDR1 is LNHDA and CDR2 is SQIVND (reference sequence). CDR3: CASSYQGALGTEAFF. In DNA form, the CDR3 reads TGTGCCAGTAGTTACCAGGGGGCGCTGGGAACTGAAGCTTTCTTT.